Described below is a single T cell receptor beta chain sequence and its context. The data were taken from a study of T cell responses to AZD1222 COVID-19 vaccine. Profiled with immunoSEQ multiplex PCR; TCRdb holds only in-frame clones, not every one. The table has under 150,000 clones, approximately 90% seen once. From germline, CDR1 is SGHTA and CDR2 FQGNSA. Trimming took off 4 bases at V and 3 bases at J, with 18 bases between the two ends. The CDR3 is 16 amino acids. The sequencing used peripheral blood, collected on day 0 of MenACWY control vaccination. The clonotype originates from an adult in good health. The chain links TRBV7-2 to TRBJ1-1; D unresolved. The DNA of the CDR3 is TGTGCCAGCAGCTCGGTATTTACGAGGGTGGACACTGAAGCTTTCTTT. Translation gives CASSSVFTRVDTEAFF. Full variable domain (remainder filled in from reference TRBV7-2 and TRBJ1-1): GAGVSQSPSNKVTEKGKDVELRCDPISGHTALYWYRQSLGQGLEFLIYFQGNSAPDKSGLPSDRFSAERTGGSVSTLTIQRTQQEDSAVYLCASSSVFTRVDTEAFFGQGTRLTVV.